The rows below give T cell receptor beta chains drawn from one sample of a study of T cells after yellow fever vaccination. TCRdb re-called the 5' RACE reads through MiXCR, storing one row per CDR3 protein. The sample has around 500,000 distinct CDR3 sequences, 20% to 25% seen once. Sequencing was performed on PBMCs, taken less than 25 days after the first yellow fever vaccination. These receptors originate from a man aged 18 to 29 who received the YFV17D yellow fever vaccine. Each CDR3 is given with its conserved first and last residue. A D gene is named only where the DNA matches it firmly. The size entry is marked missing in some rows and otherwise reads once, few, many or a size class.

>TRBV5-1|TRBD1|many|TRBJ1-1
TGCGCCAGCAGCTTGGGGACAGGATGGAACACTGAAGCTTTCTTT
CASSLGTGWNTEAFF
>TRBV5-1|-|-|TRBJ2-2
TGCGCCAGCAGTCAGGGGCATGTAGCGAGCGCCGGGGAGCTGTTTTTT
CASSQGHVASAGELFF
>TRBV6-1|-|-|TRBJ1-2
TGTGCCAGCAGTGCCCCCCGGGGGGCTCGCTACACCTTC
CASSAPRGARYTF
>TRBV5-1|-|few|TRBJ1-1
TGCGCCAGCCTAAGAGGGGACTGGGACTACGAGAACACTGAAGCTTTCTTT
CASLRGDWDYENTEAFF
>TRBV10-3|-|many|TRBJ1-2
TGTGCCATCAGCCCTCGAGACAGGATTAACTATGGCTACACCTTC
CAISPRDRINYGYTF
>TRBV5-6|-|few|TRBJ2-3
TGTGCCAGCAGCTCGGCCTCACGAGATACGCAGTATTTT
CASSSASRDTQYF
>TRBV6-5|-|once|TRBJ1-4
TGTGCCAGCAGTTCAGTTCCGAATGAAAAACTGTTTTTT
CASSSVPNEKLFF
>TRBV15|-|-|TRBJ2-1
TGTGCCACCACCATCAACAGGAGAGGGGTCGATGAGCAGTTCTTC
CATTINRRGVDEQFF
>TRBV5-4|TRBD1|few|TRBJ2-7
TGTGCCAGCAGCTTTGGGACAGGGATCTCCTACGAGCAGTACTTC
CASSFGTGISYEQYF
>TRBV6-1|TRBD1|-|TRBJ2-7
TGTGCCAGCAGACCGACCGGGACAGCGCTTACCTACGAGCAGTACTTC
CASRPTGTALTYEQYF
>TRBV20-1|TRBD1|-|TRBJ1-1
TGCAGTGCTAGCCTTGGACAGGGGACTGAAGCTTTCTTT
CSASLGQGTEAFF
>TRBV9|-|-|TRBJ1-2
TGTGCCAGCAGCGGAACCCGGGTTGGCTACACCTTC
CASSGTRVGYTF
>TRBV12-3/TRBV12-4|TRBD1|-|TRBJ1-1
TGTGCCAGCAGTTTTCGGCCCTCGAGGACAGGGTTAACTGAAGCTTTCTTT
CASSFRPSRTGLTEAFF
>TRBV12-3/TRBV12-4|-|few|TRBJ2-5
TGTGCCAGTCGTGTGGGGGTCGGACGTGGGGAGACCCAGTACTTC
CASRVGVGRGETQYF
>TRBV12-3/TRBV12-4|-|-|TRBJ2-5
TGTGCCAGCAGTTTAGCGGGGGGGCGGTCAGAGACCCAGTACTTC
CASSLAGGRSETQYF
>TRBV6-6|-|-|TRBJ2-1
TGTGCCAGCAAAGGGACACCCTTAGATGAGCAGTTCTTC
CASKGTPLDEQFF
>TRBV4-1|-|few|TRBJ1-5
TGCGCCAGCAGCCGCGGCGGCCCGCTGGGATACGATCAGCCCCAGCATTTT
CASSRGGPLGYDQPQHF
>TRBV20-1|TRBD2|-|TRBJ2-1
TGCAGTGCGACCGCGGGGGGCCCCTACAATGAGCAGTTCTTC
CSATAGGPYNEQFF
>TRBV4-2|-|once|TRBJ2-6
TGTGCCAGCAGCCAAGGTCATGGCGAGGCTGGGGCCAACGTCCTGACTTTC
CASSQGHGEAGANVLTF
>TRBV9|TRBD2|-|TRBJ2-3
TGTGCCAGCAGCGTATTAGCGGGGGCCGCCGCTACGCAGTATTTT
CASSVLAGAAATQYF
>TRBV21-1|-|once|TRBJ2-1
TGTGCCAGCAGCAAAGGCAACTCCTCGCCCGCTCGGGAGCAGTTCTTC
CASSKGNSSPAREQFF
>TRBV10-3|-|few|TRBJ2-5
TGTGCCATCAGTGCAGCGACAGTTCAAGAGACCCAGTACTTC
CAISAATVQETQYF
>TRBV29-1|-|many|TRBJ1-1
TGCAGCGTGTCTTGGGCCGGTAACACTGAAGCTTTCTTT
CSVSWAGNTEAFF
>TRBV6-2/TRBV6-3|TRBD1|few|TRBJ2-7
TGTGCCAGCAGAGGGACAGGGAACCCCTACGAGCAGTACTTC
CASRGTGNPYEQYF
>TRBV7-2|TRBD1|-|TRBJ2-7
TGTGCCAGCAGCTTAGTTGGGACAGGGGCAGGGTACGAGCAGTACTTC
CASSLVGTGAGYEQYF
>TRBV19|-|-|TRBJ2-3
TGTGCCAGTAGTATCCGAACAGCCCCAGATACGCAGTATTTT
CASSIRTAPDTQYF
>TRBV28|-|-|TRBJ2-4
TGTGCCAGCAGGACCGTCAGGGGGGCTAACATTCAGTACTTC
CASRTVRGANIQYF
>TRBV11-1|-|few|TRBJ1-2
TGTGCCAGCAGTTATTCCAACCCTACCGACAGGCCCAATGGTGGCTACACCTTC
CASSYSNPTDRPNGGYTF
>TRBV6-2/TRBV6-3|-|-|TRBJ1-6
TGTGCCAGCAGTCACAAGGACGGCAATCTTAATTCACCCCTCCACTTT
CASSHKDGNLNSPLHF
>TRBV6-1|TRBD1|-|TRBJ1-2
TGTGCCAGCAGGGGGACAGTTAACTATGGCTACACCTTC
CASRGTVNYGYTF
>TRBV12-3/TRBV12-4|TRBD1|-|TRBJ1-6
TGTGCCAGCACCTTAAACAGGGGGCATTCACCCCTCCACTTT
CASTLNRGHSPLHF
>TRBV30|-|-|TRBJ2-7
TGTGCCGGACTATCCCCGGGACACTTCTACGAGCAGTACTTC
CAGLSPGHFYEQYF
>TRBV29-1|-|few|TRBJ2-1
TGCAGCGTTGATGGATCGGGGGAAAGCTCCTACAATGAGCAGTTCTTC
CSVDGSGESSYNEQFF
>TRBV7-2|TRBD1|-|TRBJ2-2
TGTGCCAGCAGCTTTGGGAGGACAGGGAGGACCGGGGAGCTGTTTTTT
CASSFGRTGRTGELFF
>TRBV5-4|-|many|TRBJ2-5
TGTGCCAGCAGCTTGGTGGGGGGCGGGCAAGAGACCCAGTACTTC
CASSLVGGGQETQYF
>TRBV28|TRBD1|few|TRBJ2-3
TGTGCCAGCAGCCGGGGACAGGCGGAGGCAGATACGCAGTATTTT
CASSRGQAEADTQYF
>TRBV19|-|-|TRBJ2-2
TGTGCCAGTAGTATCTTTTGGGGGAACGCCGGGGAGCTGTTTTTT
CASSIFWGNAGELFF
>TRBV27|-|-|TRBJ2-7
TGTGCCAGCAGTTTTGGAGGGTCCGACCGCGAGCAGTACTTC
CASSFGGSDREQYF
>TRBV30|-|-|TRBJ2-2
TGTGCCTGGACCGACAGCAACACCGGGGAGCTGTTTTTT
CAWTDSNTGELFF
>TRBV20-1|-|-|TRBJ2-5
TGCAGTGCTAAGGAGGGGACCCAGTACTTC
CSAKEGTQYF
>TRBV5-1|TRBD1|-|TRBJ1-4
TGCGCCAGCAGCTTCCTTTACGCGACAGGGACGAGTGAAAAACTGTTTTTT
CASSFLYATGTSEKLFF
>TRBV10-3|-|few|TRBJ1-1
TGTGCCTCCCAGACAGCCATGAACACTGAAGCTTTCTTT
CASQTAMNTEAFF
>TRBV12-3/TRBV12-4|-|many|TRBJ1-6
TGTGCCAGCAGCCCCCGGAGCTCCTATAATTCACCCCTCCACTTT
CASSPRSSYNSPLHF
>TRBV6-5|TRBD1|few|TRBJ2-7
TGTGCCAGCAGTTACTCGGGGACAGGGTCCTACGAGCAGTACTTC
CASSYSGTGSYEQYF
>TRBV10-3|-|-|TRBJ2-3
TGTGCCATCAGTGATGGACTATCACCCGGCACAGATACGCAGTATTTT
CAISDGLSPGTDTQYF
>TRBV20-1|-|many|TRBJ1-6
TGCAGTATCGGGCAAAGGGATTCACCCCTCCACTTT
CSIGQRDSPLHF
>TRBV7-6|-|-|TRBJ2-6
TGTGCCAGGGAGCCCTCTGGGGCCAACGTCCTGACTTTC
CAREPSGANVLTF
>TRBV29-1|-|-|TRBJ2-5
TGCAGCGTTGTTAAGGGGCGAGAGACCCAGTACTTC
CSVVKGRETQYF